These T cell receptor beta chains were read from a single sample in a study of CD8 T cells in ankylosing spondylitis. TCRdb re-derived calls from the 5' RACE reads in MiXCR, one entry per CDR3 protein. The table shows about 210,000 distinct CDR3 sequences, with 7.3% occurring only once. The sample taken for sequencing was blood, either unsorted or a sorted T cell fraction (not recorded which). These receptors were collected from a male donor with ankylosing spondylitis. Both conserved end residues are part of each CDR3. A D gene is named only where the DNA matches it firmly. Expanded clones are given a class, and other clones once, few, many or no size at all.

>TRBJ1-2|TRBV4-3|NA|many
TGCGCCAGCAGCCAAGTCAGCACAGATCGACTAAACTATGGCTACACCTTC
CASSQVSTDRLNYGYTF
>TRBJ2-5|TRBV29-1|NA|many
TGCAGCGTTGACTGGTCGCGTTCCCAAGAGACCCAGTACTTC
CSVDWSRSQETQYF
>TRBJ2-1|TRBV29-1|NA|many
TGCCGAGCCGTGGACGGTTTCAATGAGCAGTTCTTC
CRAVDGFNEQFF
>TRBJ1-1|TRBV6-2/TRBV6-3|NA|few
TGTGCCAGCAGACCCCCGTGGGGGAGTGTGAATACTGAAGCTTTCTTT
CASRPPWGSVNTEAFF
>TRBJ2-2|TRBV11-2|NA|many
TGTGCCAGCAGCCCCTTCGGGCGTTCCGGCGAGCTGTTTTTT
CASSPFGRSGELFF
>TRBJ2-2|TRBV27|NA|many
TGTGCCAGCAGTTTGCAGGGAAGCACCGGGGAGCTGTTTTTT
CASSLQGSTGELFF
>TRBJ2-7|TRBV7-6|NA|few
TGTGCCAGTAGCTCGGGGACTTCTAACGAGCAGTACTTC
CASSSGTSNEQYF
>TRBJ2-3|TRBV20-1|TRBD2|few
TGCAGTGCCCGAGTCCGCGGGGGGCCCACAGATACGCAGTATTTT
CSARVRGGPTDTQYF
>TRBJ2-7|TRBV29-1|NA|NA
TGCAGCGGTACCGGGACAAACTCCTACGAGCAGTACTTC
CSGTGTNSYEQYF
>TRBJ2-5|TRBV11-2|NA|many
TGTGCCAGCAGCTTGGGTAACAGCCAAGAGACCCAGTACTTC
CASSLGNSQETQYF
>TRBJ2-1|TRBV11-2|NA|many
TGTGCCAGCAGCTTAGACCCACTCGGGCGGTCCTCCTACAATGAGCAGTTCTTC
CASSLDPLGRSSYNEQFF
>TRBJ1-2|TRBV7-2|TRBD1|many
TGTGCCAGCAGCTTAGAGGGCAGGGGGCGGGAAGGCTACACCTTC
CASSLEGRGREGYTF
>TRBJ2-3|TRBV27|NA|many
TGTGCCAGCACCTCTGCCTTAGATACGCAGTATTTT
CASTSALDTQYF
>TRBJ1-1|TRBV10-3|NA|many
TGTGCCATCAGTGGAGGCCCGCCTGAAGCTTTCTTT
CAISGGPPEAFF
>TRBJ2-6|TRBV7-3|NA|NA
TGTGCCAGCAGCACGGACAGTGGGAAGGGCAACGTCCTGACTTTC
CASSTDSGKGNVLTF
>TRBJ1-6|TRBV7-2|NA|many
TGTGCCAGCAGCTACAACCTACGGAATTCACCCCTCCACTTT
CASSYNLRNSPLHF
>TRBJ2-7|TRBV21-1|NA|many
TGTGCCAGCAGCGCCCGACTAGCGGGCACTATCTCCTACGAGCAGTACTTC
CASSARLAGTISYEQYF
>TRBJ2-7|TRBV7-2|TRBD2|many
TGTGCCAGCAGCTTACTAGCGGGGGGGCCTTCAGTCGAGCAGTACTTC
CASSLLAGGPSVEQYF
>TRBJ1-5|TRBV12-3/TRBV12-4|TRBD1|many
TGTGCCAGCAGCCCTAGACAGGGGGTCAATCAGCCCCAGCATTTT
CASSPRQGVNQPQHF
>TRBJ2-1|TRBV6-6|NA|NA
TGTGCCAGCCTTCTAGGGCTAGAGCAGTTCTTC
CASLLGLEQFF
>TRBJ2-3|TRBV6-2/TRBV6-3|NA|many
TGTGCCAGCAGTGGACGTACGCAGTATTTT
CASSGRTQYF
>TRBJ2-5|TRBV6-5|NA|many
TGTGCCAGCAGTTACGGGATGGAGGAGACCCAGTACTTC
CASSYGMEETQYF
>TRBJ2-1|TRBV7-9|NA|many
TGTGCCAGCCCCAACAGCTTGATCTCCTACAATGAGCAGTTCTTC
CASPNSLISYNEQFF
>TRBJ2-1|TRBV2|NA|many
TGTGCCAGCAGTGAAGTAGAACGCAATGAGCAGTTCTTC
CASSEVERNEQFF
>TRBJ2-1|TRBV7-9|NA|many
TGTGCCAGCAGCCCTTCGTCTAGCGCCTCCTACAATGAGCAGTTCTTC
CASSPSSSASYNEQFF
>TRBJ1-5|TRBV12-3/TRBV12-4|NA|many
TGTGCCAGCAGTAGTTATAGCAATCAGCCCCAGCATTTT
CASSSYSNQPQHF
>TRBJ2-5|TRBV10-2|NA|many
TGCGCCAGCACCGAGATTAGAGGGGTAGAGACCCAGTACTTC
CASTEIRGVETQYF
>TRBJ1-1|TRBV29-1|TRBD1|many
TGCAGCGGCGAGACAGGGGAGCTTTGGAACACTGAAGCTTTCTTT
CSGETGELWNTEAFF
>TRBJ2-1|TRBV4-1|TRBD2|NA
TGCGCCAGCAGCCCCCGACTAGCGGATACCTACAATGAGCAGTTCTTC
CASSPRLADTYNEQFF
>TRBJ2-2|TRBV20-1|TRBD2|many
TGCAGTGCTAGAGAGCGGGAGGGTAGCACCGGGGAGCTGTTTTTT
CSAREREGSTGELFF
>TRBJ2-4|TRBV6-1|NA|many
TGTGCCAGCAGTCGGCAGGGTTATCTAGCCAAAAACATTCAGTACTTC
CASSRQGYLAKNIQYF
>TRBJ1-2|TRBV27|NA|few
TGTGCCAGCAGTTTCTCAGGGGCCATAGTCCTCCGGGGCTACACCTTC
CASSFSGAIVLRGYTF